This is a list of T cell receptor beta chains from one sample in a study of T cell responses to AZD1222 COVID-19 vaccine. The repertoire was sequenced with immunoSEQ multiplex PCR; TCRdb's copy has only in-frame clones and lacks some. Among around 100,000 clones listed, approximately 89% were seen once. Specimen: peripheral blood, collected on day 0 of MenACWY control vaccination. The receptors shown here come from an adult in good health. Each CDR3 is given with its conserved first and last residue. The D gene is left open where the match is weak. Clone sizes are given selectively: once, few, many, or a class where the clone is expanded.

TGTGCCAGCAGCCAAGATTTGGGGACACCGACTAACTATGGCTACACCTTC CASSQDLGTPTNYGYTF TRBJ1-2 . TRBV3-1/TRBV3-2 .
TGTGCCAGCAGCTTTCCAGGGGCGAACACTGAAGCTTTCTTT CASSFPGANTEAFF TRBJ1-1 . TRBV7-2 .
TGTGCCAGTAGTCCTCGATTGGAGTATTCACCCCTCCACTTT CASSPRLEYSPLHF TRBJ1-6 . TRBV19 .
TGTGCCAGCAGTCCCCGAGTAGCGGGCCTAAATGCGAACACCGGGGAGCTGTTTTTT CASSPRVAGLNANTGELFF TRBJ2-2 TRBD2 TRBV27 once
TGTGCCAGCAGCCCCCGCCATGACAATGAGCAGTTCTTC CASSPRHDNEQFF TRBJ2-1 . TRBV5-5 .
TGTGCCAGCAGCACCGGGCAGGCCCTCCACTTT CASSTGQALHF TRBJ1-6 . TRBV2 .
TGTGCCAGCAGCTTGCAAGCAACTAATGAAAAACTGTTTTTT CASSLQATNEKLFF TRBJ1-4 . TRBV7-2 once
TGTGCCAGCTCACCAATAGCGGGGATTAGCACAGATACGCAGTATTTT CASSPIAGISTDTQYF TRBJ2-3 TRBD2 TRBV18 .
TGTGCCAGCAGGACGGATGGGGATAGCAATCAGCCCCAGCATTTT CASRTDGDSNQPQHF TRBJ1-5 . TRBV6-6 once
TGTGCCAGCAGCTTGGCATACGGTACCTACGAGCAGTACTTC CASSLAYGTYEQYF TRBJ2-7 . TRBV7-2 .
TGTGCCAGCAGTTTATCTAGGCGTATTCCACCAGATACGCAGTATTTT CASSLSRRIPPDTQYF TRBJ2-3 . TRBV27 few
TGTGCCAGCAGCCCAAGTGTAGGGGCTAGCAATCAGCCCCAGCATTTT CASSPSVGASNQPQHF TRBJ1-5 . TRBV5-5 .
TGTGCCACCATGCAAAAGGACAGAAACACCGGGGAGCTGTTTTTT CATMQKDRNTGELFF TRBJ2-2 . TRBV7-9 .
TGTGCCACCAGCAGAGTTCCCCCCGGGGGGGCGAACACCGGGGAGCTGTTTTTT CATSRVPPGGANTGELFF TRBJ2-2 TRBD2 TRBV15 .
TGTGCCAGCTCACCTCCGACAGGGGGCAGGGATACGCAGTATTTT CASSPPTGGRDTQYF TRBJ2-3 TRBD1 TRBV18 .
TGTGCCAGCAGTTTCAGTGTGAGCTCTGGAAACACCATATATTTT CASSFSVSSGNTIYF TRBJ1-3 . TRBV6-5 .
TGTGCCAGCAGCTTGGCCTTTGAGGGTTCGGGGGATACCCAGTACTTC CASSLAFEGSGDTQYF TRBJ2-5 . TRBV5-8 .
TGTGCCAGCGGTTCAGCGGGGGGGACCGGGGAGCTGTTTTTT CASGSAGGTGELFF TRBJ2-2 TRBD2 TRBV2 .
TGTGCCAGCAGCTTTCTAGGACTAGCGGGAGTCTACAATGAGCAGTTCTTC CASSFLGLAGVYNEQFF TRBJ2-1 TRBD2 TRBV5-4 .
TGCAGCGTCACCGGACTAGCGGGAGTAGGGAGTGTCTACGAGCAGTACTTC CSVTGLAGVGSVYEQYF TRBJ2-7 TRBD2 TRBV29-1 .
TGCGCCAGCAGCGGGGAGGAACAGGGACTCCCCGGCTACACCTTC CASSGEEQGLPGYTF TRBJ1-2 . TRBV5-1 .
TGTGCCAGCAGCTTAGGGTGGAGCACAGATACGCAGTATTTT CASSLGWSTDTQYF TRBJ2-3 . TRBV7-2 once
TGTGCCAGCAGCTTAAACAGGGAAGAGACCCAGTACTTC CASSLNREETQYF TRBJ2-5 . TRBV7-2 .
TGTGCCAGCAGCTTGGTGCGGGAATCGACCTACAATGAGCAGTTCTTC CASSLVRESTYNEQFF TRBJ2-1 . TRBV5-4 .